This TCR beta chain stems from a study of T cell repertoires in cytomegalovirus infection. There are a few counts of this clonotype. Trimming stripped 0 bases from V and 3 bases from J, with 6 bases between. The CDR3 covers 13 residues. The germline gives CDR1 SGDLS, CDR2 YYNGEE. MiXCR was run by TCRdb on the reads, yielding one entry per CDR3 protein. This table has about 740,000 distinct CDR3 sequences, approximately 40% appearing once. Material: PBMCs. V and J are TRBV9 and TRBJ1-1, with D unclear. The sequence was obtained from a human donor in good health (CMV status not recorded). Some clones in this sample may be carry-over from other donors' samples. The CDR3 here is CASSVVLDTEAFF. The DNA of the CDR3 is TGTGCCAGCAGCGTAGTTTTAGACACTGAAGCTTTCTTT.